This T cell receptor beta chain was profiled in a study of graft-versus-host responses after intestinal transplantation. Across the study: As for transplant type, recipients had multivisceral, liver-intestinal, or isolated intestinal grafts.

Trimming took 5 bases from V and 2 from J; bases not matched to a gene: 4. CDR1 is MDHEN and CDR2 is SYDVKM in the germline V gene. The CDR3 sequence is 14 residues long. Study findings and constraints: Researchers found GvH clones in recipient marrow, and some showed up first in ileum or blood.

On this clone itself: Its antigen remains unknown.

Sequenced by immunoSEQ multiplex PCR; TCRdb stores in-frame clones only, minus some. The repertoire holds about 57,000 clones, roughly 89% seen once, with roughly 1.5% in the top ten. This sequence was found in a human patient who received an intestinal transplant, so some T cells may come from the graft donor. Sequenced here: PBMCs, sampled 26 days after transplant. The chain recombines TRBV28 with TRBJ2-7; 9 nucleotides agree with TRBD1. CDR3 residues: CASSRRDRAYEQYV. In nucleotides, the CDR3 is TGTGCCAGCAGTCGCAGGGACAGGGCCTACGAGCAGTACGTC.